The sequence of this TCR beta chain was determined in a study of T cell repertoires in ileal Crohn's disease. Study-level background: Every patient was operated on for stricturing (about 60%) or penetrating (approximately 40%) complications. Study-level points and caveats: Clonality above 26.8% at surgery always came with endoscopic recurrence. Endoscopy was done a median about 6.8 months after surgery.

Each sample's TCRB immunosequencing used roughly 500 nanograms of biopsy DNA. The protocol was immunoSEQ multiplex PCR, while the TCRdb copy is restricted to in-frame clones and leaves out a portion. The sample includes roughly 5,700 clones, 78% of them seen just once. This clone was seen more than once but under ten times. The antigen remains unidentified. CDR3 size: 19 residues. V lost 7 bases, J lost 5 bases, and 33 bases lay in between. Germline assignment: CDR1 SGHRS and CDR2 YFSETQ. Time point of the sample: neoterminal ileum biopsy at postoperative endoscopy, about 6 months after surgery. The V and J genes are TRBV5-1 and TRBJ1-2; D not resolved. The sequence derives from an adult with Crohn's disease. Material: ileal tissue. The CDR3 loop is CASHPRVRTGVTWSYGYTF. CDR3 sequence (DNA): TGCGCCAGCCACCCCCGAGTTCGGACCGGGGTCACCTGGTCTTATGGCTACACCTTC.